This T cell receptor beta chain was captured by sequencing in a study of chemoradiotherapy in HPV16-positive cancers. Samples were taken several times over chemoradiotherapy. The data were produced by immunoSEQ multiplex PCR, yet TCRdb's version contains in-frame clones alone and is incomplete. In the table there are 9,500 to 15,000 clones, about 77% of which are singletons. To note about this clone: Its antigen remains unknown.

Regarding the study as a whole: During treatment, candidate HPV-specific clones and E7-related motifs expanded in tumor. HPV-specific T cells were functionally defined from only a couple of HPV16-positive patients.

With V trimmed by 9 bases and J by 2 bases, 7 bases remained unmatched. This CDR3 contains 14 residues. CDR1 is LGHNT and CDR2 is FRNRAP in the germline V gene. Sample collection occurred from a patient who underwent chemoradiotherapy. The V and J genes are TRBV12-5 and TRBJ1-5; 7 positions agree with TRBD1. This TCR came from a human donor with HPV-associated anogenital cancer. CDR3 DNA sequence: TGTGCTAGCAGGAGACAGGGTCGCAATCAGCCCCAGCATTTT. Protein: CASRRQGRNQPQHF.